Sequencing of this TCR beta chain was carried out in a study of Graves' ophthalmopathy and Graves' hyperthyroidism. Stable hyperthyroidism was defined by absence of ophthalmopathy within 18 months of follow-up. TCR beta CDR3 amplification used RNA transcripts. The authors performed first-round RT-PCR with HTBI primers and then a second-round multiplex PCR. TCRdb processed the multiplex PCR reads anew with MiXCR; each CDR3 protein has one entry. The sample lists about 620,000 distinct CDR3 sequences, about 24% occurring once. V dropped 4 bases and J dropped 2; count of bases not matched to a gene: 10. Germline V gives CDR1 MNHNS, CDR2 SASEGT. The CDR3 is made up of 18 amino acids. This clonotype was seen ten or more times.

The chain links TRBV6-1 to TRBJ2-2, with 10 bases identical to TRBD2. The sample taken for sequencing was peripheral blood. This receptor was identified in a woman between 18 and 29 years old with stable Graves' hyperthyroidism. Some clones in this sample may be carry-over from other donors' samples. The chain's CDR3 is CASSVESSGGINTGELFF. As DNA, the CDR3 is TGTGCCAGCAGTGTAGAGTCTAGCGGGGGCATCAACACCGGGGAGCTGTTTTTT.